These 11 T cell receptor beta chains came from one sample sequenced in a study of graft-versus-host responses after intestinal transplantation. Plated together were some 200,000 CFSE-labeled responder cells and some 200,000 irradiated, violet-dye-labeled stimulator cells. Generated by immunoSEQ multiplex PCR, the TCRdb table keeps only in-frame clones and is missing some. Among roughly 21,000 clones listed, less than 45% were seen once. Sequences were derived from alloreactive CD8+ T cells from a mixed lymphocyte reaction culture, sampled before intestinal transplant. As for subset: CFSE-low proliferating T cells sorted from roughly six-day pre-transplant mixed lymphocyte reaction (GvH or HvG direction). Source of these receptors: a human patient who received an intestinal transplant.

This clone was seen a handful of times. The rearrangement joins TRBV9 to TRBJ2-2; D is possibly TRBD1 (6 bases). Germline V lookup: CDR1 SGDLS, CDR2 YYNGEE. V shed 4 bases and J shed 5 bases, with 18 bases lying between them. The CDR3 runs 16 residues. The CDR3 sequence is CASSLYHGTGTGELFF. The CDR3 DNA reads as TGTGCCAGCAGCCTATATCACGGTACAGGGACCGGGGAGCTGTTTTTT.

The J gene is TRBJ2-1, the V gene TRBV21-1; whether TRBD2, the table's D call, matches the DNA was not checked. TRBV21-1 is a recognized pseudogene. This CDR3 is 17 amino acids long. CDR3 sequence reads: CASSQCGESSGSLQQFF. The CDR3 nucleotides are TGTGCCAGCAGCCAGTGCGGGGAGTCCAGCGGGAGTCTTCAGCAGTTCTTC.

The gene calls are TRBV29-1 and TRBJ1-2; TRBD1 agrees at 9 bases. Germline CDR1 SQVTM, CDR2 ANQGSEA. The V segment lost 6 bases and the J segment 4 bases; nucleotides outside the gene matches: 6. The CDR3 loop spans 13 amino acids. The CDR3 sequence is CSVGGDRVYGYTF. The CDR3 coding sequence is TGCAGCGTAGGCGGGGACAGGGTCTATGGCTACACCTTC.

In this sample, this clone turned up a few times. The CDR3 DNA follows: TGTGCCAGCAGTCCCGGGACAGGGCTCCAGCCCCAGCATTTT. Amino acid sequence: CASSPGTGLQPQHF. The chain has TRBV27 and TRBJ1-5; 9 nucleotides align to TRBD1. The CDR3 length is 14 residues. The germline V gene has CDR1 MNHEY and CDR2 SMNVEV (reference sequence). Trimming took 5 bases from V and 7 from J; bases not matched to a gene: 6.

The chain's CDR3 is CASSPGTPNSNEQFF. The CDR3, as DNA: TGTGCCAGCAGCCCCGGGACACCTAACTCCAATGAGCAGTTCTTC. The J gene is TRBJ2-1, the V gene TRBV11-3, with D possibly being TRBD1 (6 bases). CDR3 length equals 15 residues. Germline V gene lookup returns CDR1 SGHNT and CDR2 YENEEA. V shed 5 bases and J shed 6 bases, with 17 bases lying between them.

This clone turned up a few times. The chain is built from TRBV5-1 and TRBJ1-5, with D perhaps matching TRBD1 (5 bases). Germline V gene lookup returns CDR1 SGHRS and CDR2 YFSETQ. The CDR3 spans 14 residues. Between the trimmed V and J ends, which lost 4 bases and 7 bases, there was a span of 15 bases. CDR3: CASSPGIGGQPQHF. DNA for the CDR3: TGCGCCAGCAGCCCAGGGATTGGGGGGCAGCCCCAGCATTTT.

This clone came up a few times. This rearrangement joins TRBV12-5 to TRBJ1-5; D not resolved. There are 16 residues in the CDR3. With 0 bases removed from V and 2 bases from J, the gap between germline ends came to 11 bases. The germline V gene encodes CDR1 LGHNT and CDR2 FRNRAP. CDR3 in DNA: TGTGCTAGTGGTTTGGTCCTTGGACGGGGCAATCAGCCCCAGCATTTT. Its translation: CASGLVLGRGNQPQHF.

V gene TRBV19 combines with J gene TRBJ1-2, with 8 nucleotides matching TRBD1. This CDR3 is 17 amino acids long. Germline V lookup: CDR1 LNHDA, CDR2 SQIVND (reference sequence). The junction had 15 bases not matched to a gene; V was cut back by 7 bases and J by 2 bases. The CDR3 region is CASKAVNQGAENYGYTF. In nucleotides, the CDR3 is TGTGCCAGTAAAGCGGTAAACCAGGGGGCTGAAAACTATGGCTACACCTTC. Full variable domain (outside the CDR3, taken from reference TRBV19 and TRBJ1-2): DGGITQSPKYLFRKEGQNVTLSCEQNLNHDAMYWYRQDPGQGLRLIYYSQIVNDFQKGDIAEGYSVSREKKESFPLTVTSAQKNPTAFYLCASKAVNQGAENYGYTFGSGTRLTVV.

The CDR3 sequence: CASSTTGGGYNEQFF. CDR3 nucleotides: TGTGCCAGCAGTACGACAGGGGGCGGCTACAATGAGCAGTTCTTC. V is TRBV6-1 and J is TRBJ2-1, with 10 bases lining up with TRBD1. Germline assignment: CDR1 MNHNS and CDR2 SASEGT. CDR3 length: 15 amino acids. The V gene end was trimmed by 5 bases and the J gene end by 3 bases; junction bases not matched to a gene: 4.

The chain couples TRBV10-1 to TRBJ2-3; perhaps TRBD1 as D (6 bases). This CDR3 has 15 residues. With 0 bases removed from V and 1 base from J, the gap between germline ends came to 8 bases. Germline CDR1 reads WNHNN; CDR2 reads SYGVQD (reference sequence). For the CDR3, the DNA is TGCGCCAGCAGTGAGTCGCCAGGGGGCACAGATACGCAGTATTTT. Protein product: CASSESPGGTDTQYF.

The gene calls are TRBV2 and TRBJ2-7, with 7 bases matching TRBD1. The junction had 12 bases not matched to a gene; V was cut back by 5 bases and J by 2 bases. CDR1 and CDR2 from the germline V gene are SNHLY and FYNNEI. The CDR3 loop spans 16 amino acids. The CDR3 coding sequence is TGTGCCAGCAGTTGGCCCCGGCAGGGGGAAGCCTACGAGCAGTACTTC. Translated: CASSWPRQGEAYEQYF.